These 16 T cell receptor beta chains were sequenced from one sample in a study of shared clonotypes between healthy human individuals (dated by TCRdb to the early 2020s). Library prep was done by the immunoSEQ multiplex PCR assay. The clones in this table, taken by TCRdb from immuneACCESS, are in-frame only. Not every clone is retained; where verified, under half of the shortfall comes from an unresolved V gene, and the cause of the rest is unknown. Counted in this sample were a few hundred thousand clones; 60% to 70% of them appeared once. The top ten constitute around 10% of the sample. The source material was memory CD4+ T cells sorted from blood. The sample's cell subset or site label is to be understood as: CD45RA-negative fraction. The receptors shown here come from a man in his thirties or forties in good health.

A single count supports this clone. The chain employs TRBV18 and TRBJ1-1; TRBD1 aligns across 9 bases. This CDR3 spans 16 amino acids. Trimming removed 3 bases from V and 0 bases from J; junction bases left unmatched: 5. Germline-derived CDR1 and CDR2 are KGHSH and LQKENI. CDR3 sequence (DNA): TGTGCCAGCTCACCGGGGACAGGGAGGTTGAACACTGAAGCTTTCTTT. Residues: CASSPGTGRLNTEAFF. Full variable domain (rest looked up from reference TRBV18 and TRBJ1-1): NAGVMQNPRHLVRRRGQEARLRCSPMKGHSHVYWYRQLPEEGLKFMVYLQKENIIDESGMPKERFSAEFPKEGPSILRIQQVVRGDSAAYFCASSPGTGRLNTEAFFGQGTRLTVV.

The chain combines TRBV2 with TRBJ2-6; the match to TRBD1 covers 7 bases. V dropped 8 bases and J dropped 4; count of bases not matched to a gene: 5. The CDR3 runs to 14 residues. Germline-derived CDR1 and CDR2 are SNHLY and FYNNEI. The CDR3 sequence is CASAQGFGANVLTF. DNA of the CDR3: TGTGCCAGCGCACAGGGGTTCGGGGCCAACGTCCTGACTTTC. Based on the CDR3 plus reference TRBV2 and TRBJ2-6, the full variable domain is EPEVTQTPSHQVTQMGQEVILRCVPISNHLYFYWYRQILGQKVEFLVSFYNNEISEKSEIFDDQFSVERPDGSNFTLKIRSTKLEDSAMYFCASAQGFGANVLTFGAGSRLTVL.

The chain joins TRBV5-4 to TRBJ2-3; D gene unclear. V was trimmed by 4 bases and J by 6 bases, leaving 9 bases between them. CDR1 SGHNT and CDR2 YYREEE come from the germline V gene (reference sequence). The CDR3 totals 12 residues. DNA of the CDR3: TGTGCCAGCAGCCGTTCGCTGGATACGCAGTATTTT. Its translation: CASSRSLDTQYF.

The rearrangement links TRBV7-2 to TRBJ2-2; 7 nucleotides match TRBD1. J was trimmed by 6 bases and V by 1 base; bases with no gene match: 2. The germline gives CDR1 SGHTA, CDR2 FQGNSA. This CDR3 is built from 14 residues. The CDR3 spells CASSLDRGPGELFF. The CDR3 bases are TGTGCCAGCAGCTTAGACAGGGGACCCGGGGAGCTGTTTTTT. Looking up the rest from reference TRBV7-2 and TRBJ2-2 gives the full variable domain: GAGVSQSPSNKVTEKGKDVELRCDPISGHTALYWYRQSLGQGLEFLIYFQGNSAPDKSGLPSDRFSAERTGGSVSTLTIQRTQQEDSAVYLCASSLDRGPGELFFGEGSRLTVL.

The rearrangement links TRBV5-1 to TRBJ1-2; D is unclear. Germline V CDR1 and CDR2: SGHRS, YFSETQ. Trimming pared 4 bases from V and 8 bases from J, leaving 24 bases between. The CDR3 is 16 residues long. CDR3 amino acids: CASSPPYTPGEDGYTF. The CDR3, as DNA: TGCGCCAGCAGCCCACCTTATACACCTGGCGAAGACGGCTACACCTTC.

The CDR3 DNA reads as TGTGCCAGCAGGGTTTTTGGCACTGAAGCTTTCTTT. Translating it yields CASRVFGTEAFF. The J gene is TRBJ1-1, the V gene TRBV28; unclear D gene. CDR1 and CDR2 (germline): MDHEN, SYDVKM. This CDR3 is built from 12 residues. The ends were cut back, 6 bases at V and 4 bases at J, with 9 bases in the middle. The full variable domain, in which reference TRBV28 and TRBJ1-1 provide the parts outside the CDR3, is DVKVTQSSRYLVKRTGEKVFLECVQDMDHENMFWYRQDPGLGLRLIYFSYDVKMKEKGDIPEGYSVSREKKERFSLILESASTNQTSMYLCASRVFGTEAFFGQGTRLTVV.

This clone was found a few times. J is TRBJ1-1 and V is TRBV30; D is ambiguous. CDR1 is GTSNPN, CDR2 SVGIG, per germline (reference sequence). The CDR3 covers 12 residues. V was shortened by 1 base and J by 1 base, with 4 bases between the two germline ends. This chain's CDR3 is CAWSDTNTEAFF. DNA of the CDR3: TGTGCCTGGAGTGATACGAACACTGAAGCTTTCTTT.

The J gene is TRBJ1-2, the V gene TRBV6-5, with 12 nucleotides matching TRBD1. Germline CDR1 is MNHEY and CDR2 is SVGAGI. The CDR3 runs 15 residues. Unmatched junction bases numbered 9, after V lost 6 bases and J lost 7 bases. CDR3 nucleotides: TGTGCCAGCAGAGCACCGGGACAGGGGGCGGGTGGCTACACCTTC. Protein sequence: CASRAPGQGAGGYTF.

The chain combines TRBV5-1 with TRBJ2-1; 7 bases align to TRBD2. The CDR3 extends over 16 amino acids. From germline, CDR1 is SGHRS and CDR2 YFSETQ. With V trimmed by 4 bases and J by 8 bases, 15 bases remained unmatched. The CDR3 here is CASSRPQRGTQDEQFF. CDR3 nucleotides: TGCGCCAGCAGCCGTCCCCAGCGGGGAACGCAGGATGAGCAGTTCTTC.

The chain joins TRBV11-2 to TRBJ1-2; D gene unclear. The CDR3 totals 15 residues. Germline V gives CDR1 SGHAT, CDR2 FQNNGV. The ends were cut back, 4 bases at V and 5 bases at J, with 17 bases in the middle. The CDR3 sequence is CASSSLRSWRYGYTF. CDR3 DNA: TGTGCCAGCAGCTCACTCAGATCTTGGCGGTATGGCTACACCTTC.

There are a few counts of this clone. V and J are TRBV7-7 and TRBJ1-5, with D possibly TRBD1 on 5 matching bases. V lost 1 base and J 1 base, leaving 11 bases between the germline ends. Looked up from germline, CDR1 is SSHAT and CDR2 is FNYEAQ (reference sequence). The length of the CDR3 is 16 residues. CDR3 nucleotide sequence: TGTGCCAGCAGCTTAGTGGGGGGTAGCAGCAATCAGCCCCAGCATTTT. Its translation is CASSLVGGSSNQPQHF.

The gene calls are TRBV5-6 and TRBJ2-1; either TRBD1 or TRBD2 may supply D (5 bases each). Per germline, CDR1 SGHDT and CDR2 YYEEEE. This CDR3 comprises 16 residues. The V and J ends lost 0 bases and 9 bases respectively, with 19 bases between them. CDR3 DNA: TGTGCCAGCAGCTTGGAGATCCGGGGCGGACGCGGTGAGCAGTTCTTC. Protein: CASSLEIRGGRGEQFF.

The V call is TRBV11-1, the J call TRBJ2-1; D is unresolved. The V end lost 0 bases, the J end lost 6 bases, and 9 bases lay between the germline ends. CDR1 is SGHAT and CDR2 is FQDESV in the germline V gene (reference sequence). The CDR3 runs to 14 residues. This CDR3 reads CASSLAGNRNEQFF. Written as DNA, the CDR3 is TGTGCCAGCAGCTTAGCAGGGAACCGCAATGAGCAGTTCTTC.

This chain connects TRBV4-2 to TRBJ2-6; D gene unclear. The V gene's germline CDR1 is LGHNA and CDR2 YNFKEQ. V was pared by 7 bases and J by 1 base, with 2 bases between. The CDR3 is made up of 12 amino acids. As DNA, the CDR3 is TGTGCCAGCATGTCTGGGGCCAACGTCCTGACTTTC. Translation gives CASMSGANVLTF.

Remarks on this clone: The same CDR3 is also encoded by other DNA sequences in this sample. This sequence joins TRBV4-3 and TRBJ1-2, with 8 bases fitting TRBD1. V lost 0 bases, J lost 2 bases, and 5 bases stayed unmatched. The CDR3 is 16 amino acids. Germline CDR1 is LGHNA and CDR2 is YSLEER. This chain's CDR3 is CASSQDPQGGNYGYTF. For the CDR3, the DNA is TGCGCCAGCAGCCAAGACCCACAGGGGGGAAACTATGGCTACACCTTC.

This clone was seen just once. The chain links TRBV19 to TRBJ2-5, with a possible D match to TRBD2 (6 bases). V was pared by 9 bases and J by 2 bases, with 13 bases between. Germline lookup yields CDR1 LNHDA and CDR2 SQIVND (reference sequence). The CDR3 is made up of 13 amino acids. CDR3 loop: CAREGEQQETQYF. The CDR3 nucleotides read TGTGCCAGGGAGGGAGAGCAACAAGAGACCCAGTACTTC.